In its sample, the clone carrying this T cell receptor (beta chain) was seen a few times. Its antigen is unidentified. This entry comes from a study of CD8 T cells in ankylosing spondylitis. One entry per CDR3 protein results from TCRdb running MiXCR on the 5' RACE reads. The repertoire holds roughly 450,000 distinct CDR3 sequences, with roughly 25% as singletons. Trimming left V 6 bases short and J 6 bases short, with 11 bases between. Germline-derived CDR1 and CDR2 are SQVTM and ANQGSEA. This CDR3 spans 12 amino acids. Broader study findings: Seemingly distinctive of ankylosing spondylitis blood was a TCR beta motif formed by eight highly homologous variants.

This receptor was obtained from a male donor with ankylosing spondylitis. The specimen sequenced was blood, either unsorted or a sorted T cell fraction (not recorded which). This chain connects TRBV29-1 to TRBJ2-2; D may be TRBD1 or TRBD2 (6 bases each). The CDR3 bases are TGCAGCGTGGGGGGACACTCCGGGGAGCTGTTTTTT. This encodes CSVGGHSGELFF.